Listed below are T cell receptor beta chains from one sample, sequenced in a study of T cell responses to AZD1222 COVID-19 vaccine. Sequenced by immunoSEQ multiplex PCR; TCRdb stores in-frame clones only, minus some. The sample carries approximately 84,000 clones, about 80% recorded once. Specimen: peripheral blood, collected 28 days after the second AZD1222 dose. The receptors come from an adult who received the AZD1222 COVID-19 vaccine. Both conserved end residues are part of each CDR3. A D gene is named only where the DNA matches it firmly. The listing skips clone size in some rows; elsewhere it reads once, few, many or a size class.

>TRBV5-6|TRBJ1-2|NA|NA
TGTGCCAGCAGTTCAATAGGGTCCTATGGCTACACCTTC
CASSSIGSYGYTF
>TRBV7-9|TRBJ1-1|once|NA
TGTGCCAGCAGCCCGTGGACAGTCCCTGAAGCTTTCTTT
CASSPWTVPEAFF
>TRBV28|TRBJ1-1|NA|NA
TGTGCCAGCAGTTCCTCCCCCGGGGGCACTGAAGCTTTCTTT
CASSSSPGGTEAFF
>TRBV7-9|TRBJ2-1|medium-sized|NA
TGTGCCAGCAGCCAGGGGGGAGGATACAATGAGCAGTTCTTC
CASSQGGGYNEQFF
>TRBV12-3/TRBV12-4|TRBJ1-4|NA|NA
TGTGCCACCTTACACGGCAATTCGGGACCTTTTTTT
CATLHGNSGPFF
>TRBV28|TRBJ1-1|NA|NA
TGTGCCAGCATCCCGGTGCCGGGCACTGAAGCTTTCTTT
CASIPVPGTEAFF
>TRBV7-8|TRBJ1-4|few|NA
TGTGCCAGCAGCTTACGCGGTGGGGGCCGGAATGAAAAACTGTTTTTT
CASSLRGGGRNEKLFF
>TRBV7-9|TRBJ1-1|once|NA
TGTGCCAGCAGCTTAGTCAGGGAGGCTGAAGCTTTCTTT
CASSLVREAEAFF
>TRBV7-2|TRBJ2-3|NA|TRBD2
TGTGCCAGCAGTCACACTACTAGCGGGCAACCTACAGATACGCAGTATTTT
CASSHTTSGQPTDTQYF
>TRBV10-2|TRBJ2-3|NA|NA
TGCGCCAGCAGTGGGGCGTCAGTGGGTACAGATACGCAGTATTTT
CASSGASVGTDTQYF
>TRBV6-2/TRBV6-3|TRBJ2-3|few|NA
TGTGCCAGCAGTACCCTGACTAGTGGAACCAAAGATACGCAGTATTTT
CASSTLTSGTKDTQYF
>TRBV11-2|TRBJ2-7|NA|TRBD2
TGTGCCAGCACCCGACTAGCGGGAGATCCAGGCCCTGAGCAGTACTTC
CASTRLAGDPGPEQYF
>TRBV6-5|TRBJ2-7|NA|NA
TGTGCCAGCAGCGATAACTACGAGCAGTACTTC
CASSDNYEQYF
>TRBV7-9|TRBJ1-2|NA|NA
TGTGCCAGCAGCTTACGTCGGCAGGGTATAGGCTATGGCTACACCTTC
CASSLRRQGIGYGYTF
>TRBV5-4|TRBJ1-2|few|NA
TGTGCCAGCAGCCTGACAGGCGGGGATGGCTACACCTTC
CASSLTGGDGYTF
>TRBV6-2/TRBV6-3|TRBJ1-1|few|NA
TGTGCCAGCAGTTCCCACAGTATGAACACTGAAGCTTTCTTT
CASSSHSMNTEAFF
>TRBV28|TRBJ2-1|NA|NA
TGTGCCAGCACCTACGGAGAGTCCTACAATGAGCAGTTCTTC
CASTYGESYNEQFF
>TRBV6-2/TRBV6-3|TRBJ2-5|NA|NA
TGTGCCAGCAGTTCTCTGAGCCCCAGGGTTCAAGAGACCCAGTACTTC
CASSSLSPRVQETQYF
>TRBV18|TRBJ2-3|once|TRBD1
TGTGCCAGCTCATTGAGGACAGGGCCTAGCACAGATACGCAGTATTTT
CASSLRTGPSTDTQYF
>TRBV6-2/TRBV6-3|TRBJ2-7|NA|NA
TGTGCCAGCAGTTACGGACGGACCTACGAGCAGTACTTC
CASSYGRTYEQYF
>TRBV2|TRBJ1-1|NA|NA
TGTGCCTGCCAGGCCGCGGGCACTGAAGCTTTCTTT
CACQAAGTEAFF
>TRBV7-6|TRBJ1-2|NA|TRBD1
TGTGCCAGCAGCCCCCGGGGTCGGGACAGGGGTTATGGCTACACCTTC
CASSPRGRDRGYGYTF
>TRBV4-1|TRBJ2-7|NA|TRBD2
TGCGCCAGCAGCCCGACTAGCGCCTCCTACGAGCAGTACTTC
CASSPTSASYEQYF
>TRBV5-1|TRBJ1-4|few|NA
TGCGCCAGCAGCCCTGGGAGGGGAGGAGAAAAACTGTTTTTT
CASSPGRGGEKLFF
>TRBV27|TRBJ1-1|NA|TRBD1
TGTGCCAGCAGTTTTCAGGGGGTGGGGTACACTGAAGCTTTCTTT
CASSFQGVGYTEAFF
>TRBV27|TRBJ1-2|NA|NA
TGTGCCAGCAGTTTAAGGGTTGGACAGATCGTTGGCTACACCTTC
CASSLRVGQIVGYTF
>TRBV28|TRBJ2-3|NA|TRBD1
TGTGCCAGCAGTACCGGGACAGTACTCCAGTATTTT
CASSTGTVLQYF
>TRBV7-2|TRBJ1-5|NA|NA
TGTGCCAGCAGCCCGATGGGGGGCAATCAGCCCCAGCATTTT
CASSPMGGNQPQHF
>TRBV5-8|TRBJ2-5|NA|NA
TGTGCCAGCAGCTTCATAGCGGCAAAAGAGACCCAGTACTTC
CASSFIAAKETQYF
>TRBV4-3|TRBJ1-2|NA|NA
TGCGCCAGCAGCCAAGAAGGGGAGAGGACGTCTGGCTACACCTTC
CASSQEGERTSGYTF
>TRBV5-6|TRBJ2-7|NA|NA
TGTGCCAGCAGCCCGGTGCCTAGCTCCTACGAGCAGTACTTC
CASSPVPSSYEQYF
>TRBV27|TRBJ2-1|NA|NA
TGTGCCAGCAGTTTGGAGGGGGCGGGATACAATGAGCAGTTCTTC
CASSLEGAGYNEQFF
>TRBV29-1|TRBJ1-2|NA|NA
TGCAGCGTTGGAGCCGTAGAGGGTCCCCGAGCTAACTATGGCTACACCTTC
CSVGAVEGPRANYGYTF
>TRBV7-2|TRBJ1-6|NA|TRBD1
TGTGCCAGCAGCTCCTGGACAGGGAATAATTCACCCCTCCACTTT
CASSSWTGNNSPLHF
>TRBV24-1|TRBJ1-5|NA|TRBD1
TGTGCCACCAGTGACCCCGGGACAGGGAGCAATCAGCCCCAGCATTTT
CATSDPGTGSNQPQHF
>TRBV27|TRBJ2-1|NA|TRBD1
TGTGCCAGCAGTTTGGCTCGGGACAGGGGGGATGATGAGCAGTTCTTC
CASSLARDRGDDEQFF
>TRBV19|TRBJ1-6|NA|NA
TGTGCCAGTAGTGGGACGGTAAATTCACCCCTCCACTTT
CASSGTVNSPLHF
>TRBV4-3|TRBJ1-2|NA|NA
TGCGCCAGCAGCCTTGACAGCTATGGCTACACCTTC
CASSLDSYGYTF
>TRBV15|TRBJ1-4|NA|NA
TGTGCCACCAGCACACGGCCACGTGAAAAACTGTTTTTT
CATSTRPREKLFF
>TRBV5-1|TRBJ1-2|NA|TRBD1
TGCGCCAGCAGCTCCGGGACAGGGTTCTCTAACTATGGCTACACCTTC
CASSSGTGFSNYGYTF
>TRBV28|TRBJ2-1|NA|NA
TGTGCCAGCAGTCCCTCCGGGAAGCGGAAGCAGTTCTTC
CASSPSGKRKQFF
>TRBV11-2|TRBJ1-1|NA|NA
TGTGCCAGCAGCTTAATTCAAGGACAGTTCTTGAACACTGAAGCTTTCTTT
CASSLIQGQFLNTEAFF
>TRBV27|TRBJ2-1|NA|TRBD2
TGTGCCAGCAGTTTGGAGGCAGGGTGGACTAGCGGGAATCCTTCCCCCTACAATGAGCAGTTCTTC
CASSLEAGWTSGNPSPYNEQFF
>TRBV29-1|TRBJ1-5|NA|TRBD1
TGCAGCGTAGCCGACAGGGGAGGCAATCAGCCCCAGCATTTT
CSVADRGGNQPQHF
>TRBV28|TRBJ2-3|NA|NA
TGTGCCAGCAGTGACCCGACGACCGGGCAGATAACAGATACGCAGTATTTT
CASSDPTTGQITDTQYF
>TRBV6-6|TRBJ2-6|few|TRBD2
TGTGCCAGCAGCCGCGGACTAGCGGGAGGGTTGAGCTCTGGGGCCAACGTCCTGACTTTC
CASSRGLAGGLSSGANVLTF